This record covers a single T cell receptor (beta chain). Antigen: not known. With 60 Vbeta and 13 Jbeta primers, the PCR was carried out. Generated by immunoSEQ multiplex PCR, the TCRdb table keeps only in-frame clones and is missing some. The data contain 45,000 to 55,000 clones, less than 70% of them singletons. These data come from a study of cytomegalovirus exposure and HLA in healthy donors. Study observations and caveats: Donors were assumed by presence/absence analyses to have roughly uniform sequencing depth. The authors enumerated around 150 TCR beta chains as linked to cytomegalovirus.

This clonotype was obtained from a human donor in good health. Sequencing was carried out using PBMCs.

The CDR3, as DNA: TGCGCCAGCAGCCACGCCATGACCGGGACTAACACAGATACGCAGTATTTT. Translated: CASSHAMTGTNTDTQYF. The chain is built from TRBV4-1 and TRBJ2-3; 7 positions match TRBD2. Per germline, CDR1 MGHRA and CDR2 YSYEKL. CDR3 length: 17 residues. After removal of 3 bases from V and 2 bases from J, the junction contained 11 bases not matched to a gene.